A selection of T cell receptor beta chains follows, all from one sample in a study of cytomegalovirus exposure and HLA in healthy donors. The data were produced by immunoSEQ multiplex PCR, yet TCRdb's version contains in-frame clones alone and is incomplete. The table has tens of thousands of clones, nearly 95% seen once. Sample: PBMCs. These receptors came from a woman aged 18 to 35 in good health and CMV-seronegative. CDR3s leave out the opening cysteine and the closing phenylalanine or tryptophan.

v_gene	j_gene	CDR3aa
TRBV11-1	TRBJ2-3	ASSLFRGVTTDTQY
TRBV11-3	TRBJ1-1	ASSPRSRTEAF
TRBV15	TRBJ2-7	ATSRDLGTSYEQY
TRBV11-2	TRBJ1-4	ASSPDWQKNEKLF
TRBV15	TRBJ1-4	ATSGEQGSEKLF
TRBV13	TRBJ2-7	ASSPGIPKEQY
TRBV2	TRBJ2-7	ASDRGTSYEQY
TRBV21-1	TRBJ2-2	ASSKESGGAPQNTGELF
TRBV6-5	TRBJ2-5	ASSYGGVQETQY
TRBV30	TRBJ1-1	ASNVAANTEAF
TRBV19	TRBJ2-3	ASSIAHGLGSDTQY
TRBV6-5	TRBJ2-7	ASSYHTGGSYEQY
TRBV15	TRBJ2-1	ATSSGLQSYNEQF
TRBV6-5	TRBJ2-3	ASSYRDRLTDTQY
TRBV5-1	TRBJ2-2	ASSSTGTANTGELF
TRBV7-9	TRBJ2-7	ASSPSSGGGTYEQY
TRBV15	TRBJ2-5	ATSRLRRMETQY
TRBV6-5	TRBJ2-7	ASSGGEAYEQY
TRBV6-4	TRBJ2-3	ASRAVGSGPPTDTQY
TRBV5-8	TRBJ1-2	ASSLAGPDYGYT
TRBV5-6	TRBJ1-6	ASSSTGGLNSPLH
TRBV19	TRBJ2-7	ASSIDLGQAYEQY
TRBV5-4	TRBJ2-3	ASSFRGPADTQY
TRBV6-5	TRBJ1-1	ASSYDWNTEAF
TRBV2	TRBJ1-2	ASSGVGTGGASGYGYT
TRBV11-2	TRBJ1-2	ASSLSQGPNYGYT
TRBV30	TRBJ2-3	AWSPGQDPGDTQY
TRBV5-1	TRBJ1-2	ASSLPDRGDGYT
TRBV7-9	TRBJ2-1	ASSTSGREGEQF
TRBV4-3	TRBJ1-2	ASSQDWRGYT
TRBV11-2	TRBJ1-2	ASSEGQGYGYT
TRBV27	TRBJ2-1	ASSPTLSSYNEQF
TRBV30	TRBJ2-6	AWTTKGSGANVLT
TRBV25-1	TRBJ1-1	ASSGAAGNTEAF
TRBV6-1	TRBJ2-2	ASSASRTGTTGELF
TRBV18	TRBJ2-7	ASSRQGEQY
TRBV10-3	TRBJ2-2	AISEFVEPNTGELF
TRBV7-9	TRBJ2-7	ASSHRGYYEQY
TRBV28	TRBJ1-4	ASRRQTNEKLF
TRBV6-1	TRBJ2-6	ASSVQQGSGANVLT
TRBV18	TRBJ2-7	ASSHRGPGGAGEQY
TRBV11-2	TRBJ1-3	ASSFGTGARNTIY
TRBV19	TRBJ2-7	ASSVRGVTSYEQY
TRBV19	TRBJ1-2	ASTMERTGVGYT
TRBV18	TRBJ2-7	ASSPLTDEQY
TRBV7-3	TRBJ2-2	ASSFDTGLVSGELF
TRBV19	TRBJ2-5	ASRSGNRETQY
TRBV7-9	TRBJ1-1	ASSFPGQENTEAF
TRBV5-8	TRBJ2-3	ASSFRADTQY
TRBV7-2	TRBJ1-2	ASSSLRASNYGYT
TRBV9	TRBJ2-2	ASSVDRDGGELF
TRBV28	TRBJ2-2	ASSFTSGSPGELF
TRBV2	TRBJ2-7	ASSARAYEQY
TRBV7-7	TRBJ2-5	ASSLELLGETQY
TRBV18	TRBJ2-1	ASSPRDSSGSYNEQF
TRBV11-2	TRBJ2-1	ASSLGPEENEQF
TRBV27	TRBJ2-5	ASSLTGGFQY
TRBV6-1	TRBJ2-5	ASSEGRLAGSETQY
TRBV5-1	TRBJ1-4	ASSFLSTNEKLF